This T cell receptor beta chain was captured by sequencing in a study of shared clonotypes between healthy human individuals. Notes on the study in general: Sampling used blood alone; tissue repertoires probably differ. Shared clonotypes across all four donors exceeded non-shared ones in generation probability. Large depth notwithstanding, sorted-subset sequencing proved incomplete by rarefaction. The naive CD4 repertoires of several donors were compared, and around 4.7% of clonotypes were shared.

CD45RO-negative CD8 cells positively selected for CCR7 made up the naive population, which excluded terminally differentiated effector memory CD45RA+ cells. The table came from immunoSEQ multiplex PCR; TCRdb's copy has only in-frame clones and leaves some out. The sample holds about 2.1 million clones, 93% seen once. In the case of this clone: Its specificity is unknown.

Trimming took 4 bases from V and 2 from J, leaving 10 bases between them. Germline V gives CDR1 LGHNA, CDR2 YNFKEQ. The CDR3 consists of 14 residues. Sequencing was carried out using naive CD8+ T cells from PBMCs. The rearrangement links TRBV4-2 to TRBJ2-3; tentative D call: TRBD2 (5 bases). The source of this sequence is a man between 18 and 35 years old in good health. Some clones in this sample may be carry-over from other donors' samples. The CDR3 DNA reads as TGTGCCAGCAGCCCGCCGGGGAACACAGATACGCAGTATTTT. Its translation: CASSPPGNTDTQYF.